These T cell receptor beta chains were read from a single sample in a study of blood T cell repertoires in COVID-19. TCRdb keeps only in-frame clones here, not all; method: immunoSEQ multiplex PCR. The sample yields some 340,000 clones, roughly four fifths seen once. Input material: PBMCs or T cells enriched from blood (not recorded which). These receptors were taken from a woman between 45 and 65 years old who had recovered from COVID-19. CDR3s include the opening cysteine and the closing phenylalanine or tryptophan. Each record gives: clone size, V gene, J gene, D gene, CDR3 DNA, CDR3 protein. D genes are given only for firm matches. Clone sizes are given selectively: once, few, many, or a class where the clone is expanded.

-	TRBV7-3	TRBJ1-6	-	TGTGCCAGCAGCTGGACCAGAGGGGGGGATTCACCCCTCCACTTT	CASSWTRGGDSPLHF
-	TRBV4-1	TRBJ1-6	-	TGCGCCAGCAGCCAAGGTCGGGGTAATTATAATTCACCCCTCCACTTT	CASSQGRGNYNSPLHF
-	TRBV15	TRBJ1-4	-	TGTGCCACCAGTAGGGACAAGAGTGCAACTAATGAAAAACTGTTTTTT	CATSRDKSATNEKLFF
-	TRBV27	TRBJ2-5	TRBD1	TGTGCCAGCAGCCCGGGACAGCGTCCGGGGACCCAGTACTTC	CASSPGQRPGTQYF
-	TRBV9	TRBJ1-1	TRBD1	TGTGCCAGCAGCGTAAGGCCGGGACAGGGGAGGGCTTTCTTT	CASSVRPGQGRAFF
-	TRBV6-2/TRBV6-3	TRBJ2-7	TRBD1	TGTGCCAGCAGCCCCGGACAGGTTGGGCAGTACTTC	CASSPGQVGQYF
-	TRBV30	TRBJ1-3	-	TGTGCCTGGAGTAGCAAAGCAAACGTGGGACATGGAAACACCATATATTTT	CAWSSKANVGHGNTIYF
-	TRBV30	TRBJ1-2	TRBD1	TGTGCCTGGAGTCAGGGGGCAGGGACAGGGAACTATGGCTACACCTTC	CAWSQGAGTGNYGYTF
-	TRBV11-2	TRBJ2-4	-	TGTGCCAGCAGCTTAGATGACAGCCTCAAAAACATTCAGTACTTC	CASSLDDSLKNIQYF
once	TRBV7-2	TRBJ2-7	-	TGTGCCAGCAGCTTAGGCAGGGGTAGGTACGAGCAGTACTTC	CASSLGRGRYEQYF
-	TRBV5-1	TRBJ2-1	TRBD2	TGCGCCAGCAGCCTGGGGGGGGACTCCTACAATGAGCAGTTCTTC	CASSLGGDSYNEQFF
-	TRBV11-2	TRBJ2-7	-	TGTGCCAGCAGCCATCTTTCCCCGGGCGAGCAGTACTTC	CASSHLSPGEQYF
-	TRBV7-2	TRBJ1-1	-	TGTGCCAGCAGCTTAGGAGCAGGGCTTGAAGCTTTCTTT	CASSLGAGLEAFF
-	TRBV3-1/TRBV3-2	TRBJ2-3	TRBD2	TGTGCCAGCAGCCTTACCGCGGGAGGAGACACGCAGTATTTT	CASSLTAGGDTQYF
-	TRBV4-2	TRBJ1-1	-	TGTGCCAGCAGCCAAGATAGTCGTACAGGGCGCACTGAAGCTTTCTTT	CASSQDSRTGRTEAFF
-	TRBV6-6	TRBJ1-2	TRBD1	TGTGCCAGCAGTCCAAGGACAGGGGACTATGGCTACACCTTC	CASSPRTGDYGYTF
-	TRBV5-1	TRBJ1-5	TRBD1	TGCGCCAGCAGCCTAACCCCGGGACAGGGTAGCAATCAGCCCCAGCATTTT	CASSLTPGQGSNQPQHF
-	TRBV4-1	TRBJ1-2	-	TGCGCCAGCAGCCAAGGGGCGGGACGGACCTATGGCTACACCTTC	CASSQGAGRTYGYTF
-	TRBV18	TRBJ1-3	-	TGTGCCAGCTCACCGTTGGGAGCCTCTGGAAACACCATATATTTT	CASSPLGASGNTIYF
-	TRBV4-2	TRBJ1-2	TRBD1	TGTGCCAGCAGCACCGGGGACAGGAAGAAGGGCTACACCTTC	CASSTGDRKKGYTF
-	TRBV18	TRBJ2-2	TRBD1	TGTGCCAGCTCACCATTGGGACAGGGATTGAACACCGGGGAGCTGTTTTTT	CASSPLGQGLNTGELFF
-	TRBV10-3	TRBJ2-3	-	TGTGCCATCAGTGCGCAGGGTCGGGCAGATACGCAGTATTTT	CAISAQGRADTQYF
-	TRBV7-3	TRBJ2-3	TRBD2	TGTGCCAGCAGCCAACGGGCGGGGGGGCTCACAGATACGCAGTATTTT	CASSQRAGGLTDTQYF
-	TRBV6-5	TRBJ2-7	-	TGTGCCAGCAGCGCTCGGACAGACTACGAGCAGTACTTC	CASSARTDYEQYF
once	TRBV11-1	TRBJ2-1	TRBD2	TGTGCCAGCAGCCACGGGACTAGCGTGAACAATGAGCAGTTCTTC	CASSHGTSVNNEQFF
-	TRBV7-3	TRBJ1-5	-	TGTGCCAGCAGCTTAACGCGCGATCAGCCCCAGCATTTT	CASSLTRDQPQHF
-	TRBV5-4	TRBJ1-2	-	TGTGCCAGCAGCTTGGGTCTAGGCGGCTACACCTTC	CASSLGLGGYTF
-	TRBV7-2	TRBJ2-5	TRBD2	TGTGCCAGCAGCTTAGCGGTTCGCAGGACTAGCGGGGGGCTAGGAGAGACCCAGTACTTC	CASSLAVRRTSGGLGETQYF
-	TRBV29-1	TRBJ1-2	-	TGCAGCGCTGCGACAGGCCCCAACTATGGCTACACCTTC	CSAATGPNYGYTF
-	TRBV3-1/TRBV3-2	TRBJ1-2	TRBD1	TGTGCCAGCAGCCAAGTTGGAGACAGGGGCTATGGCTACACCTTC	CASSQVGDRGYGYTF
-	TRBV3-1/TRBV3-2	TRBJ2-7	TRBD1	TGTGCCAGCAGCCCAAGACAGGGTCCGCCAGGCTGCCAGCCCAACGAGCAGTACTTC	CASSPRQGPPGCQPNEQYF
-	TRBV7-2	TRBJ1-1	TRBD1	TGTGCCAGCAGCTTAGCAGACAGGGGGGTGAACACTGAAGCTTTCTTT	CASSLADRGVNTEAFF
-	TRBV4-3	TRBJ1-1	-	TGCGCCAGCAGCCAAGCAGGTCAGGGGTTGACTGAAGCTTTCTTT	CASSQAGQGLTEAFF
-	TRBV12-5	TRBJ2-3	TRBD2	TGTGCTAGTGCCCCATCCCCCCCACTAGCGAGCACAGATACGCAGTATTTT	CASAPSPPLASTDTQYF
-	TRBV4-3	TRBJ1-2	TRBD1	TGCGCCAGCAGCCAAGAGCCAGGGGGTAATTATGGCTACACCTTC	CASSQEPGGNYGYTF
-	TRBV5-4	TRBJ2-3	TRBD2	TGTGCCAGCAGCTTGGAGGGTGCTAGCGGGAGGGCTGGGGCAGATACGCAGTATTTT	CASSLEGASGRAGADTQYF
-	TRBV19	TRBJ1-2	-	TGTGCCACCTCGTTCAGTTCTAACTATGGCTACACCTTC	CATSFSSNYGYTF
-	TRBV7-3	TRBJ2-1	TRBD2	TGTGCCAGCAGCAGCGGGACTAGCGGCGAGCAGTTCTTC	CASSSGTSGEQFF
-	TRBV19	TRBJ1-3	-	TGTGCCAGTATGGTGAGCTCTGGAAACACCATATATTTT	CASMVSSGNTIYF
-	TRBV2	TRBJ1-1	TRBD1	TGTGCCAGCAGTCTACTACAGGGGGCGCGGACTGAAGCTTTCTTT	CASSLLQGARTEAFF
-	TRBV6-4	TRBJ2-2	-	TGTGCCAGCAGTGACTCCTTCAGGGTCGGAACCGGGGAGCTGTTTTTT	CASSDSFRVGTGELFF
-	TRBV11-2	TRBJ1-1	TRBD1	TGTGCCAGCAGCACACGTACCGGGACAGGGGATGCTGACACTGAAGCTTTCTTT	CASSTRTGTGDADTEAFF
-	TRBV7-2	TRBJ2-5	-	TGTGCCAGCAGCTTAGCGGGGGTTGGGACTCGGCAAGAGACCCAGTACTTC	CASSLAGVGTRQETQYF
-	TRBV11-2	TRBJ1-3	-	TGTGCCAGCAGCCGCCTGGGGCCCACAGGGGGAAACACCATATATTTT	CASSRLGPTGGNTIYF
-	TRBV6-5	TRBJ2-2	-	TGTGCCAGCAGTTACTCGTGGACTCACCTCGGCGGGGAGCTGTTTTTT	CASSYSWTHLGGELFF
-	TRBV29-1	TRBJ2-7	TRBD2	TGCAGCGTTCCGGGAGGGAGCTTCTACGAGCAGTACTTC	CSVPGGSFYEQYF
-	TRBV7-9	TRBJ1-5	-	TGTGCCAGCAGCCCCAGTCAGGGGTCAAGCAATCAGCCCCAGCATTTT	CASSPSQGSSNQPQHF
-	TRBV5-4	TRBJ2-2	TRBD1	TGTGCCAGCAGCGCGGGGACAGGGTCGAACACCGGGGAGCTGTTTTTT	CASSAGTGSNTGELFF
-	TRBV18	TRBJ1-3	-	TGTGCCAGCTCACCAAACCCAGGGAACTCTGGAAACACCATATATTTT	CASSPNPGNSGNTIYF
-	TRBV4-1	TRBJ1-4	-	TGCGCCAGCAGCCAGATACAGCCGGGGAATGAAAAACTGTTTTTT	CASSQIQPGNEKLFF
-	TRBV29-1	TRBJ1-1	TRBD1	TGCAGCGTCCTACAGGGGGAAATTATGAACACTGAAGCTTTCTTT	CSVLQGEIMNTEAFF
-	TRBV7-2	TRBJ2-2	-	TGTGCCAGCAGCTTAGGTGTCAGCGGGGAGCTGTTTTTT	CASSLGVSGELFF
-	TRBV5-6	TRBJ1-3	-	TGTGCCAGCAGCTCCGGGACTCCTGGAAACACCATATATTTT	CASSSGTPGNTIYF
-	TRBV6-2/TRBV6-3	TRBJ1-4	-	TGTGCCAGCAGTTACGTTGCAGGGGCCTTCGGGAGGACTAATGAAAAACTGTTTTTT	CASSYVAGAFGRTNEKLFF
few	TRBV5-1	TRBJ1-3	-	TGCGCCAGCAGCTTGGAGGGGTCAACTCACTCTGGAAACACCATATATTTT	CASSLEGSTHSGNTIYF
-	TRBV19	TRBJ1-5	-	TGTGCCAGTAGCCTCAGGGAAGGTAGCAATCAGCCCCAGCATTTT	CASSLREGSNQPQHF
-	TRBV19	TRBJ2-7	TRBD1	TGTGCCACCGCCCCCGGGACAGGCTACTACGAGCAGTACTTC	CATAPGTGYYEQYF
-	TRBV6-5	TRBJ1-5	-	TGTGCCAGCACCCCACGGTCGGGGGGCAATCAGCCCCAGCATTTT	CASTPRSGGNQPQHF
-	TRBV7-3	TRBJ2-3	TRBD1	TGTGCCAGCAGCTTAAAAACAGGGGGCGGTCTGTATTTT	CASSLKTGGGLYF
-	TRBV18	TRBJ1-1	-	TGTGCCAGCTCACCACCCCCTAACACTGAAGCTTTCTTT	CASSPPPNTEAFF